These 15 T cell receptor beta chains were sequenced from one sample in a study of control samples from healthy donors and cancer patients. TCRdb keeps only in-frame clones here, not all; method: immunoSEQ multiplex PCR. The sample contains 100,000 to 150,000 clones, 85% to 90% of which appear only once. Sequencing used PBMCs. Every receptor here comes from a man between 50 and 59 years old with head and neck cancer.

V gene TRBV5-1 combines with J gene TRBJ2-6, with TRBD1 identical over 11 bases. The germline gives CDR1 SGHRS, CDR2 YFSETQ. J lost 2 bases, V lost 4 bases, and 5 bases had no gene match. This CDR3 has 17 amino acids. This CDR3 reads CASSLWTGGTGANVLTF. In nucleotides, the CDR3 is TGCGCCAGCAGCCTGTGGACAGGGGGCACTGGGGCCAACGTCCTGACTTTC.

The chain recombines TRBV2 with TRBJ1-4, with a weak D call TRBD1 (5 bases). V lost 5 bases, J lost 3 bases, and 16 bases lay in between. Germline CDR1 is SNHLY and CDR2 is FYNNEI. CDR3 length: 16 residues. The CDR3 DNA reads TGTGCCAGCAGTACACCCTCAGGGACGGCTAATGAAAAACTGTTTTTT. Residues: CASSTPSGTANEKLFF.

CDR3 bases: TGTGCCAGCAGTAGGGACAGCGGGCGGTCACCCCTCCACTTT. It translates to CASSRDSGRSPLHF. This chain joins TRBV2 and TRBJ1-6, with TRBD1 matching 7 bases. V was clipped by 5 bases and J by 10 bases; unmatched bases: 8. The CDR3 extends over 14 amino acids. Germline-derived CDR1 and CDR2 are SNHLY and FYNNEI.

The chain employs TRBV28 and TRBJ2-1; 7 bases map to TRBD2. Germline V CDR1 and CDR2: MDHEN, SYDVKM. Trimming cost V 4 bases and J 7 bases; bases outside gene matches: 7. The CDR3 totals 14 residues. The CDR3 sequence: CASSSSGAHNEQFF. Here the CDR3 DNA reads TGTGCCAGCAGTTCCAGCGGGGCCCATAATGAGCAGTTCTTC.

This chain connects TRBV20-1 to TRBJ2-1; D gene ambiguous. Germline V gene lookup returns CDR1 DFQATT and CDR2 SNEGSKA (reference sequence). Trimming removed 5 bases from V and 4 bases from J, with 3 bases in between. The length of the CDR3 is 10 residues. CDR3 sequence: CSAVYNEQFF. The CDR3 DNA sequence: TGCAGTGCTGTATACAATGAGCAGTTCTTC.

The chain recombines TRBV5-1 with TRBJ2-7; D not resolved. This CDR3 is built from 10 residues. Trimming removed 2 bases at V and 7 bases at J, with 4 bases between. Germline CDR1 and CDR2: SGHRS and YFSETQ. This chain's CDR3 is CASSLTEQYF. CDR3 sequence (DNA): TGCGCCAGCAGCTTAACGGAGCAGTACTTC.

CDR3 residues: CASSDRQGADTQYF. The CDR3 coding sequence is TGCGCCAGCAGCGACCGACAGGGGGCAGATACGCAGTATTTT. The chain recombines TRBV5-1 with TRBJ2-3; 9 bases line up with TRBD1. The V and J ends lost 4 bases and 4 bases, in that order; junction bases with no gene match: 4. The CDR3 runs to 14 residues. Germline V lookup: CDR1 SGHRS, CDR2 YFSETQ.

The genes are TRBV5-1 and TRBJ2-6, with no clear D. CDR1 and CDR2 (germline): SGHRS, YFSETQ. The germline V and J ends were trimmed by 0 bases and 5 bases, with 15 bases remaining between them. This CDR3 region has 17 residues. CDR3 nucleotide sequence: TGCGCCAGCAGCTTGGAGGTCGGCTCTGGGTGGGCCAACGTCCTGACTTTC. As protein: CASSLEVGSGWANVLTF.

This clone has only a few counts. V gene TRBV28 combines with J gene TRBJ1-1; weak D call: TRBD1 (6 bases). V lost 2 bases to trimming and J lost 7 bases, with 8 bases between them. Germline-derived CDR1 and CDR2 are MDHEN and SYDVKM. The CDR3 extends over 12 amino acids. The CDR3 sequence is CASSLGQFEAFF. The DNA of the CDR3 is TGTGCCAGCAGTTTAGGACAGTTTGAAGCTTTCTTT. The whole variable domain, remainder taken from reference TRBV28 and TRBJ1-1, is DVKVTQSSRYLVKRTGEKVFLECVQDMDHENMFWYRQDPGLGLRLIYFSYDVKMKEKGDIPEGYSVSREKKERFSLILESASTNQTSMYLCASSLGQFEAFFGQGTRLTVV.

This clone has a handful of counts. V is TRBV25-1 and J is TRBJ2-7; D ambiguous. Germline CDR1 is MGHDK and CDR2 is SYGVNS. The CDR3 is made up of 14 amino acids. The V end was cut by 7 bases, the J end by 0 bases, with 13 bases between. CDR3: CASKGTEISYEQYF. In nucleotides, the CDR3 is TGTGCCAGCAAGGGAACAGAGATCTCCTACGAGCAGTACTTC.

The chain uses TRBV11-2 and TRBJ1-6, with a possible D match to TRBD1 (5 bases). Germline V lookup: CDR1 SGHAT, CDR2 FQNNGV. With 5 bases removed from V and 8 bases from J, the gap between germline ends came to 10 bases. The CDR3 loop spans 13 amino acids. In DNA, the CDR3 is TGTGCCAGCAGCCAACAGGAGTATTCACCCCTCCACTTT. Protein product: CASSQQEYSPLHF.

The chain combines TRBV5-1 with TRBJ2-7; 7 bases line up with TRBD1. The germline V gene has CDR1 SGHRS and CDR2 YFSETQ. The J segment lost 4 bases and the V segment lost 2 bases, leaving 9 bases of the junction unmatched. The CDR3 totals 15 residues. The CDR3 loop reads CASSLQGNVPYEQYF. The CDR3 nucleotides read TGCGCCAGCAGCTTACAGGGGAATGTCCCTTACGAGCAGTACTTC.

In its sample, this clone was seen once. The chain is built from TRBV27 and TRBJ1-4; D gene unclear. CDR1 is MNHEY, CDR2 SMNVEV, per germline (reference sequence). V shed 5 bases and J shed 6 bases, with 10 bases lying between them. The CDR3 spans 13 residues. In nucleotides, the CDR3 is TGTGCCAGCAGTGGGCGAAGAGATGAAAAACTGTTTTTT. Residues: CASSGRRDEKLFF.

The gene calls are TRBV6-5 and TRBJ1-1; no reliable D call. Germline V gives CDR1 MNHEY, CDR2 SVGAGI. V was shortened by 8 bases and J by 1 base, with 11 bases between the two germline ends. This CDR3 is built from 13 residues. CDR3 DNA sequence: TGTGCCAGCCCCGGCGACGGGAACACTGAAGCTTTCTTT. This translates into CASPGDGNTEAFF.

The V gene is TRBV21-1, the J gene TRBJ1-1. TRBV21-1 is labeled a pseudogene. The CDR3 contains 15 residues. The CDR3 nucleotides read TGTGCCAGCAGCCTCCGGGACCCCCACGTCACTGAAGCTTTCTTT. Amino acid sequence: CASSLRDPHVTEAFF.